Each of the 14 T cell receptor beta chains below was sequenced from the same sample in a study of T cells in tuberculosis. Measured with immunoSEQ multiplex PCR; TCRdb has only the in-frame clones, and not every one. The sample carries some 26,000 clones, 90% to 95% recorded once. Source material: PBMCs. These TCRs come from a donor aged 5-35 years with latent tuberculosis or without tuberculosis infection. Some clones in this sample may be carry-over from other donors' samples.

The chain joins TRBV30 to TRBJ1-6; 8 bases align to TRBD1. Germline values: CDR1 GTSNPN, CDR2 SVGIG (reference sequence). CDR3 length: 12 amino acids. V dropped 7 bases and J dropped 6; count of bases not matched to a gene: 2. CDR3 residues: CASGQGNSPLHF. As DNA, the CDR3 is TGTGCCTCAGGACAGGGTAATTCACCCCTCCACTTT.

The V call is TRBV4-3, the J call TRBJ2-7; 8 bases agree with TRBD1. The CDR3 totals 17 residues. J lost 3 bases, V lost 4 bases, and 14 bases had no gene match. Germline V CDR1 and CDR2: LGHNA, YSLEER. CDR3 DNA: TGCGCCAGCAGCCTTCTCCCGGCAGCAGGGGGCTTCTACGAGCAGTACTTC. Its translation: CASSLLPAAGGFYEQYF.

This clone occurred once. The chain has TRBV29-1 and TRBJ1-1; D may be TRBD1 (5 bases). Trimming removed 3 bases at V and 4 bases at J, with 15 bases between. The CDR3 length is 14 residues. Germline-derived CDR1 and CDR2 are SQVTM and ANQGSEA. The CDR3 nucleotides read TGCAGCGTTGATCCTTCGACCACAGGCACTGAAGCTTTCTTT. Translated: CSVDPSTTGTEAFF.

The chain uses TRBV18 and TRBJ1-1, with TRBD1 identical over 9 bases. V dropped 3 bases and J dropped 1; count of bases not matched to a gene: 0. The germline V gene has CDR1 KGHSH and CDR2 LQKENI. This CDR3 comprises 14 residues. The CDR3 protein is CASSPGQGNTEAFF. CDR3 in DNA: TGTGCCAGCTCACCGGGACAGGGGAACACTGAAGCTTTCTTT.

V usage is TRBV6-5 and J usage is TRBJ2-1; D ambiguous. Trimming cost V 0 bases and J 0 bases, with 9 bases left between them. The CDR3 sequence is 16 residues long. Germline values: CDR1 MNHEY, CDR2 SVGAGI. The CDR3 bases are TGTGCCAGCAGTTACTCTCACTCAAGCTCCTACAATGAGCAGTTCTTC. Translation: CASSYSHSSSYNEQFF.

This clone has just one count. CDR3 DNA sequence: TGTGCCAGCAGCTTAGAGCAGGGGAGTACCTACGAGCAGTACTTC. Protein sequence: CASSLEQGSTYEQYF. The chain links TRBV7-9 to TRBJ2-7, with D possibly matching TRBD1 (6 bases). Looked up from germline, CDR1 is SEHNR and CDR2 is FQNEAQ (reference sequence). The V and J ends lost 1 base and 2 bases respectively, with 12 bases between them. The CDR3 consists of 15 residues.

The chain has TRBV11-1 and TRBJ1-1; D not resolved. Germline loops: CDR1 SGHAT, CDR2 FQDESV (reference sequence). Trimming took 5 bases from V and 0 from J, leaving 19 bases between them. The CDR3 totals 17 residues. CDR3 protein: CASSARDALFMNTEAFF. CDR3 nucleotide sequence: TGTGCCAGCAGCGCCCGAGATGCTTTGTTTATGAACACTGAAGCTTTCTTT.

This chain links TRBV7-2 with TRBJ2-3; 11 nucleotides match TRBD2. The V gene end was trimmed by 2 bases and the J gene end by 6 bases; junction bases not matched to a gene: 10. The length of the CDR3 is 17 residues. Germline lookup yields CDR1 SGHTA and CDR2 FQGNSA. The CDR3 loop is CASSLMPLAGATDTQYF. DNA for the CDR3: TGTGCCAGCAGCTTAATGCCACTAGCGGGAGCAACCGATACGCAGTATTTT.

V and J are TRBV18 and TRBJ2-3; D not resolved. Deletions cut 4 bases from V and 2 bases from J, with 4 bases between. The length of the CDR3 is 12 residues. Germline V gene lookup returns CDR1 KGHSH and CDR2 LQKENI. CDR3 sequence: CASSLVTDTQYF. Here the CDR3 DNA reads TGTGCCAGCTCACTCGTCACAGATACGCAGTATTTT.

This chain joins TRBV18 and TRBJ1-2; 8 bases line up with TRBD1. J lost 4 bases, V lost 2 bases, and 6 bases had no gene match. This CDR3 is built from 15 residues. Germline V gene data show CDR1 as KGHSH and CDR2 as LQKENI. CDR3 residues: CASSPGQGRAYGYTF. The CDR3 bases are TGTGCCAGCTCACCAGGACAGGGCCGTGCCTATGGCTACACCTTC. Variable domain in full (rest from reference TRBV18 and TRBJ1-2): NAGVMQNPRHLVRRRGQEARLRCSPMKGHSHVYWYRQLPEEGLKFMVYLQKENIIDESGMPKERFSAEFPKEGPSILRIQQVVRGDSAAYFCASSPGQGRAYGYTFGSGTRLTVV.

The rearrangement links TRBV4-3 to TRBJ2-2; D uncertain. V lost 1 base and J 7 bases, leaving 13 bases between the germline ends. The germline V gene has CDR1 LGHNA and CDR2 YSLEER. CDR3 length: 15 amino acids. The CDR3 DNA reads TGCGCCAGCAGCCAAGCGGAATCTAGAGACGGGGAGCTGTTTTTT. This sequence encodes CASSQAESRDGELFF.

V gene TRBV7-9 combines with J gene TRBJ2-1; 8 bases are a match to TRBD1. This CDR3 contains 16 residues. Per germline, CDR1 SEHNR and CDR2 FQNEAQ (reference sequence). Germline trimming cut 1 base from V and 0 bases from J; bases unmatched to any gene: 2. CDR3: CASSLVQGASYNEQFF. The CDR3 nucleotides are TGTGCCAGCAGCTTAGTTCAGGGGGCCTCCTACAATGAGCAGTTCTTC.

The chain recombines TRBV29-1 with TRBJ1-2, with TRBD1 as a possible D gene (6 bases). CDR3 length equals 13 residues. From germline, CDR1 is SQVTM and CDR2 ANQGSEA. V dropped 5 bases and J dropped 6 bases, with 16 bases sitting between them. In DNA form, the CDR3 reads TGCAGCGTTCACGGAGGCCGGGACAATGGCTACACCTTC. Its translation: CSVHGGRDNGYTF.

This clone was recorded once. The rearrangement links TRBV6-5 to TRBJ1-6, with 9 nucleotides matching TRBD1. The V and J ends lost 0 bases and 14 bases, in that order; junction bases with no gene match: 8. This CDR3 is 15 amino acids long. Germline loops: CDR1 MNHEY, CDR2 SVGAGI. The CDR3 DNA follows: TGTGCCAGCAGTTACTCGTCGGGACAGGGAGTTTCCCTCCACTTT. It encodes CASSYSSGQGVSLHF.